Following are 20 T cell receptor beta chains from one sample sequenced in a study of blood T cell repertoires in COVID-19. Libraries were prepared by immunoSEQ multiplex PCR; TCRdb keeps only in-frame clonotypes and omits some of them. The sample gives hundreds of thousands of clones, approximately 80% of which show up once; about 27% is in the top ten. Input material: peripheral blood. The receptor set was obtained from a middle-aged man with acute or convalescent COVID-19.

This rearrangement joins TRBV3-1 (or the pseudogene TRBV3-2) to TRBJ1-6; D possibly corresponds to TRBD1 (5 bases). The germline CDR1 and CDR2 sequences are LGHDT and YNNKEL (reference sequence). The CDR3 covers 15 residues. The V gene lost 1 base and the J gene lost 9 bases, with 13 bases spanning the gap. CDR3 protein: CASSQGRQIGSPLHF. DNA for the CDR3: TGTGCCAGCAGCCAAGGTAGACAGATCGGTTCACCCCTCCACTTT.

The chain has TRBV7-6 and TRBJ2-7; 9 bases map to TRBD2. V shed 0 bases and J 2 bases; nucleotides not matched to a gene: 8. This CDR3 spans 17 amino acids. Looked up from germline, CDR1 is SGHVS and CDR2 is FNYEAQ. The CDR3 loop is CASSLALSGSGTYEQYF. The CDR3 DNA sequence: TGTGCCAGCAGCTTAGCCCTTAGCGGGAGTGGCACCTACGAGCAGTACTTC.

The chain recombines TRBV7-2 with TRBJ2-7; TRBD2 aligns across 11 bases. Germline CDR1 is SGHTA and CDR2 is FQGNSA. J was trimmed by 3 bases and V by 5 bases; bases with no gene match: 3. This CDR3 is 14 amino acids long. CDR3 in amino acids: CASSRGTSGYEQYF. The CDR3 nucleotides are TGTGCCAGCAGCCGCGGGACTAGCGGCTACGAGCAGTACTTC. Variable domain in full (rest from reference TRBV7-2 and TRBJ2-7): GAGVSQSPSNKVTEKGKDVELRCDPISGHTALYWYRQSLGQGLEFLIYFQGNSAPDKSGLPSDRFSAERTGGSVSTLTIQRTQQEDSAVYLCASSRGTSGYEQYFGPGTRLTVT.

J is TRBJ2-7 and V is TRBV29-1; the D gene is possibly TRBD2 (5 bases). CDR1 and CDR2 (germline): SQVTM, ANQGSEA. This CDR3 has 13 residues. Trimming removed 1 base from V and 2 bases from J, with 9 bases in between. This CDR3 reads CSVEVAGTYEQYF. CDR3 nucleotide sequence: TGCAGCGTTGAAGTTGCCGGGACCTACGAGCAGTACTTC.

The chain is built from TRBV11-2 and TRBJ2-7; D perhaps matches TRBD2 (6 bases). V dropped 3 bases and J dropped 5 bases, with 11 bases sitting between them. Looked up from germline, CDR1 is SGHAT and CDR2 is FQNNGV. There are 13 residues in the CDR3. CDR3 residues: CASSFRLDHEQYF. DNA of the CDR3: TGTGCCAGCAGCTTTAGACTAGACCACGAGCAGTACTTC.

A single count supports this clone. The chain combines TRBV6-5 with TRBJ2-5; D possibly corresponds to TRBD1 (8 bases). Germline V lookup: CDR1 MNHEY, CDR2 SVGAGI. The CDR3 is made up of 16 amino acids. V lost 2 bases to trimming and J lost 5 bases, with 18 bases between them. CDR3 residues: CASSYRFTGGGETQYF. CDR3 nucleotide sequence: TGTGCCAGCAGTTACCGATTTACAGGGGGAGGGGAGACCCAGTACTTC.

The CDR3 spells CASSTRGQGGYQETQYF. In DNA form, the CDR3 reads TGTGCCAGTAGTACCCGAGGACAGGGCGGTTACCAAGAGACCCAGTACTTC. The rearrangement joins TRBV19 to TRBJ2-5; TRBD1 agrees at 8 bases. J lost 0 bases, V lost 4 bases, and 10 bases had no gene match. Looked up from germline, CDR1 is LNHDA and CDR2 is SQIVND (reference sequence). This CDR3 comprises 17 residues. The whole variable domain, filled in from reference TRBV19 and TRBJ2-5, reads DGGITQSPKYLFRKEGQNVTLSCEQNLNHDAMYWYRQDPGQGLRLIYYSQIVNDFQKGDIAEGYSVSREKKESFPLTVTSAQKNPTAFYLCASSTRGQGGYQETQYFGPGTRLLVL.

V usage is TRBV19 and J usage is TRBJ2-5, with D possibly matching TRBD1 (6 bases). Germline values: CDR1 LNHDA, CDR2 SQIVND (reference sequence). V was shortened by 3 bases and J by 5 bases, with 13 bases between the two germline ends. This CDR3 is 14 amino acids long. CDR3 DNA sequence: TGTGCCAGTAGTATCGGACGGACAGCCGAGACCCAGTACTTC. Translation gives CASSIGRTAETQYF.

The chain links TRBV27 to TRBJ2-7, with 11 positions matching TRBD1. CDR3 length equals 14 residues. The V segment lost 6 bases and the J segment 0 bases; nucleotides outside the gene matches: 1. CDR1 is MNHEY, CDR2 SMNVEV, per germline (reference sequence). The CDR3 DNA follows: TGTGCCAGCAGGGGACAGGGGGTCTCCTACGAGCAGTACTTC. This gives the protein CASRGQGVSYEQYF.

The DNA of the CDR3 is TGTGCCAGCCACCTCGGGGGTGAGCAGTTCTTC. Translating it yields CASHLGGEQFF. The chain carries TRBV18 and TRBJ2-1, with a tentative D call TRBD2 (6 bases). The CDR3 sequence is 11 residues long. Germline V gene sequence: CDR1 KGHSH, CDR2 LQKENI. Trimming stripped 8 bases from V and 9 bases from J, with 11 bases between.

The chain combines TRBV4-3 with TRBJ2-1; D call uncertain. V lost 0 bases to trimming and J lost 3 bases, with 9 bases between them. The CDR3 consists of 15 residues. Germline V gives CDR1 LGHNA, CDR2 YSLEER. The CDR3: CASSQDNRYYNEQFF. DNA of the CDR3: TGCGCCAGCAGCCAAGATAACAGATACTACAATGAGCAGTTCTTC.

The V gene is TRBV2, the J gene TRBJ1-2; TRBD1 matches 7 bases. Germline V lookup: CDR1 SNHLY, CDR2 FYNNEI. This CDR3 contains 14 residues. Trimming cost V 4 bases and J 8 bases; bases outside gene matches: 10. The CDR3, as DNA: TGTGCCAGCAGTGTTCTCCGGGACAGAAGCGGCTACACCTTC. The encoded protein is CASSVLRDRSGYTF.

The chain combines TRBV12-5 with TRBJ1-1; TRBD1 matches at 7 bases. The germline V gene has CDR1 LGHNT and CDR2 FRNRAP. Unmatched junction bases numbered 20, after V lost 0 bases and J lost 7 bases. This CDR3 comprises 19 residues. CDR3 coding DNA: TGTGCTAGTGGTTTGGTACTTGACCCCAAGGGGACAGCGTGGGGTGAAGCTTTCTTT. Amino acids: CASGLVLDPKGTAWGEAFF.

The chain couples TRBV15 to TRBJ2-6; D gene unclear. The CDR3 sequence is 16 residues long. The ends were cut back, 1 base at V and 0 bases at J, with 7 bases in the middle. The germline gives CDR1 LNHNV, CDR2 YYDKDF (reference sequence). The CDR3: CATSRGAASGANVLTF. The CDR3 DNA is TGTGCCACCAGCAGAGGTGCGGCCTCTGGGGCCAACGTCCTGACTTTC.

The chain couples TRBV6-1 to TRBJ1-5, with 7 bases that match TRBD1. Germline CDR1 MNHNS, CDR2 SASEGT. The CDR3 extends over 16 amino acids. Losses at the gene ends were 0 bases for V and 7 bases for J; bases not matched to a gene: 9. CDR3 residues: CASSEAPTGTGQPQHF. The CDR3 coding sequence is TGTGCCAGCAGTGAAGCCCCGACAGGGACCGGGCAGCCCCAGCATTTT.

This clone was detected only a few times. The chain couples TRBV5-4 to TRBJ1-2; no firm D call. V was trimmed by 4 bases and J by 8 bases, leaving 18 bases between them. This CDR3 contains 14 residues. The germline gives CDR1 SGHNT, CDR2 YYREEE (reference sequence). This chain's CDR3 is CASSQISDSRGYTF. CDR3 in DNA: TGTGCCAGCAGCCAAATAAGTGATTCGAGGGGCTACACCTTC.

The chain carries TRBV5-4 and TRBJ1-1, with TRBD1 matching 12 bases. This CDR3 is 18 amino acids long. Germline lookup yields CDR1 SGHNT and CDR2 YYREEE (reference sequence). V lost 4 bases to trimming and J lost 1 base; unmatched junction nucleotides: 11. The CDR3 loop is CASSPTGTGGAGNTEAFF. The CDR3 nucleotides read TGTGCCAGCAGCCCTACCGGGACAGGGGGCGCGGGGAACACTGAAGCTTTCTTT.

The chain joins TRBV28 to TRBJ2-3; the match to TRBD2 covers 8 bases. V lost 3 bases, J lost 4 bases, and 12 bases stayed unmatched. The CDR3 spans 17 residues. Looked up from germline, CDR1 is MDHEN and CDR2 is SYDVKM. CDR3: CASSFTALAGPPDTQYF. The CDR3 region has the DNA TGTGCCAGCAGTTTTACGGCCCTAGCGGGTCCGCCAGATACGCAGTATTTT.

The chain recombines TRBV13 with TRBJ1-3, with TRBD1 as a possible D gene (6 bases). The CDR3 loop spans 14 amino acids. V lost 1 base and J 2 bases, leaving 6 bases between the germline ends. CDR1 is PRHDT, CDR2 FYEKMQ, per germline (reference sequence). CDR3 sequence reads: CASSLAGAGNTIYF. The CDR3 DNA is TGTGCCAGCAGCTTAGCAGGGGCTGGAAACACCATATATTTT.

This clone has only one observation. The chain links TRBV5-1 to TRBJ2-7; 8 bases agree with TRBD2. V lost 0 bases, J lost 2 bases, and 4 bases stayed unmatched. CDR1 and CDR2 (germline): SGHRS, YFSETQ. The CDR3 is 15 residues long. CDR3 DNA: TGCGCCAGCAGCTTGGGAGGTAGCGGGGCCTACGAGCAGTACTTC. It is translated as CASSLGGSGAYEQYF.